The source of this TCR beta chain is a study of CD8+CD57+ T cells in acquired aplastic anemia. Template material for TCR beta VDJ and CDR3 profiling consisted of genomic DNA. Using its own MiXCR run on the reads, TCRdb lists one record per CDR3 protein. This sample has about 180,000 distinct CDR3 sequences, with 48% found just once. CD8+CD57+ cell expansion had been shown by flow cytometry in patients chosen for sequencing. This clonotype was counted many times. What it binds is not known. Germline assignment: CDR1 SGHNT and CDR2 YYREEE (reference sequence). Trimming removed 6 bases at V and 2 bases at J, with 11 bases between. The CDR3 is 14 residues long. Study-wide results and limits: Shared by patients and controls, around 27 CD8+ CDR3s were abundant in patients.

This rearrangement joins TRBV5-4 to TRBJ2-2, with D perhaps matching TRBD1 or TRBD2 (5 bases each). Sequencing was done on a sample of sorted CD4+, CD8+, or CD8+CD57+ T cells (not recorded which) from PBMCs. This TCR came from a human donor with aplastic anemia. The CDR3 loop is CASTTGPNTGELFF. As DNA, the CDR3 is TGTGCCAGCACGACGGGACCCAACACCGGGGAGCTGTTTTTT.